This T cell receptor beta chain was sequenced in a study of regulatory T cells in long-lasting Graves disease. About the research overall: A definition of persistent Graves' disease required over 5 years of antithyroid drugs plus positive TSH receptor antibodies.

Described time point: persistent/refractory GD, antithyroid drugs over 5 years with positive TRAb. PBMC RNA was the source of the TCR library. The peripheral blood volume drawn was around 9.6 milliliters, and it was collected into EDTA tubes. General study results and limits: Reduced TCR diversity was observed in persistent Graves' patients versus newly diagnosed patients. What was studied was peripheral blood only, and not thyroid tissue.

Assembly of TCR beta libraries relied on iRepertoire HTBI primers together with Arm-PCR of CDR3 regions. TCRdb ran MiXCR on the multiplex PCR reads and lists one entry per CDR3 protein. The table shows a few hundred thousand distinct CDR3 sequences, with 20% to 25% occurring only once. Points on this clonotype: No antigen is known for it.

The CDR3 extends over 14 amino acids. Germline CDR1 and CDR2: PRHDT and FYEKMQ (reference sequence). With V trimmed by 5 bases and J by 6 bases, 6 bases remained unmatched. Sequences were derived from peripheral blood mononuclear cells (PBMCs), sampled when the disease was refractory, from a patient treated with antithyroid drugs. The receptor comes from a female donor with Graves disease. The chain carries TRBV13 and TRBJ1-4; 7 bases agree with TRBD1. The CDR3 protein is CASSHGTEDEKLFF. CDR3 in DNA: TGTGCCAGCAGCCACGGGACAGAAGATGAAAAACTGTTTTTT.